This T cell receptor beta chain was sequenced in a study of Graves' ophthalmopathy and Graves' hyperthyroidism. Exclusion covered patients with other autoimmune diseases or uncontrolled infections (as well as pregnancy or lactation). Overall study results and limits: The 13-signature model separated ophthalmopathy from stable hyperthyroidism at 85% to 90% sensitivity and about 80% specificity. Also, most clonotypes expanded in the thyroid above 0.001 frequency appeared in blood.

This clonotype came up many times. Its specificity is not known. The germline V and J ends were trimmed by 7 bases and 3 bases, with 27 bases remaining between them. The CDR3 runs 18 residues. CDR1 and CDR2 (germline): LNHDA, SQIVND (reference sequence). The sequenced template was RNA, covering the TCR beta CDR3 region. HTBI-primed first-round RT-PCR preceded second-round multiplex PCR. TCRdb redid the calling of the multiplex PCR reads with MiXCR, one entry per CDR3 protein. This sample has under 350,000 distinct CDR3 sequences, with 15% to 20% found just once. The chain links TRBV19 to TRBJ1-2, with a tentative D call TRBD1 (5 bases). The receptor's source is an adult man with Graves' ophthalmopathy. The sequenced sample consisted of peripheral blood. The CDR3 region is CASNPRRLLGAGDYGYTF. The CDR3 DNA sequence: TGTGCCAGTAATCCCAGGAGGCTACTAGGGGCGGGAGACTATGGCTACACCTTC.